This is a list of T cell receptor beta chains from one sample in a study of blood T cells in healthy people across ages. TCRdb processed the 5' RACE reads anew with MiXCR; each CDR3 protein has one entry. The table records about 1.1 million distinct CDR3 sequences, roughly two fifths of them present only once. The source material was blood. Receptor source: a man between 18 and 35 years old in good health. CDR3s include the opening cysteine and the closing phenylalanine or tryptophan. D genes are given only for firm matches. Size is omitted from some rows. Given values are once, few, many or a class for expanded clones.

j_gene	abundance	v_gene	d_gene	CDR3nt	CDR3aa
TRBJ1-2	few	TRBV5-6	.	TGTGCCAGCAGATCTTGGTGGCAGAACTATGGCTACACCTTC	CASRSWWQNYGYTF
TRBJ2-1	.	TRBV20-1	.	TGCAGTGCCCAAAGGGGAGTTGGGGGCCCCTACAATGAGCAGTTCTTC	CSAQRGVGGPYNEQFF
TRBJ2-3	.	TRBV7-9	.	TGTGCCAGCAGCTTTTACGACACAGATACGCAGTATTTT	CASSFYDTDTQYF
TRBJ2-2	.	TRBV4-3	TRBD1	TGCGCCAGCAGCCAAGACAGGGACAGCGGGGAGCTGTTTTTT	CASSQDRDSGELFF
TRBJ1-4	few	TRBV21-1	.	TGTGCCAGCCCCCAGGCCAAACTGTTTTTT	CASPQAKLFF
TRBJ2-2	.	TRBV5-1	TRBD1	TGCGCCAGCAGCACCTGGACAGGGGGCACCGGGGAGCTGTTTTTT	CASSTWTGGTGELFF
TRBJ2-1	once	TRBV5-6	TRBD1	TGTGCCAGCAGCCTGAGACCGGGACAGGCCTACAATGAGCAGTTCTTC	CASSLRPGQAYNEQFF
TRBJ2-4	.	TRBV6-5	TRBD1	TGTGCCAGCAGCTCCGGGACAGGATGGAACATTCAGTACTTC	CASSSGTGWNIQYF
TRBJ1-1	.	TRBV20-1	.	TGCAGTGCTAGAGCCCCCTGGAACACTGAAGCTTTCTTT	CSARAPWNTEAFF
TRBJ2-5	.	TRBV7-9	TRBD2	TGTGCCAGCACCCATCCCACTAGCGGGGGGTCACTCCAAGAGACCCAGTACTTC	CASTHPTSGGSLQETQYF
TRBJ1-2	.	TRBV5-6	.	TGTGCCAGCAGCTTCGGTGGGGAGCAGTGGTATGGCTACACCTTC	CASSFGGEQWYGYTF
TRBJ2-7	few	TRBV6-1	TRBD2	TGTGCCAGCAGTGAGGGAGGGTTCCCTCCCTACGAGCAGTACTTC	CASSEGGFPPYEQYF
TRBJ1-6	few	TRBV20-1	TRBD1	TGCAGTGCTAGGACAGGGAGGTGGAATTCACCCCTCCACTTT	CSARTGRWNSPLHF
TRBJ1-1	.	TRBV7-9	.	TGTGCCAGCAGCCTAGGACGGGCTTGGAGTGAAGCTTTCTTT	CASSLGRAWSEAFF
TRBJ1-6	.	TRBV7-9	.	TGTGCCAGCAGCTTAGGACAGCTCTTATCACCCCTCCACTTT	CASSLGQLLSPLHF
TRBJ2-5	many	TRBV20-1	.	TGCAGTGCTAGAGAAGGGGGGGAGACCCAGTACTTC	CSAREGGETQYF
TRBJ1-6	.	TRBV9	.	TGTGCCAGCAGCATCCACAGGGAGAATAATTCACCCCTCCACTTT	CASSIHRENNSPLHF
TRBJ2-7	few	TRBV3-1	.	TGTGCCAGCAGCCGGATGACTAGTTCCTACGAGCAGTACTTC	CASSRMTSSYEQYF
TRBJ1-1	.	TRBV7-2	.	TGTGCCAGCAGCACGTACAGGACTCCGAACACTGAAGCTTTCTTT	CASSTYRTPNTEAFF
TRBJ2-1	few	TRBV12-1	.	TGTGCCAGCAGCTTTTGCAGTGTGTACAATGAGCAGTTCTTC	CASSFCSVYNEQFF
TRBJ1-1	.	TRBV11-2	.	TGTGCCAGCAGCTTACAGGTCTTGAACACTGAAGCTTTCTTT	CASSLQVLNTEAFF